This TCR beta chain was documented in a study of response to subunit inactivated influenza vaccine. The CDR3 extends over 17 amino acids. Unmatched junction bases numbered 7, after V lost 4 bases and J lost 1 base. CDR1 SGHDN and CDR2 FVKESK come from the germline V gene. A single record per CDR3 protein comes from TCRdb applying MiXCR to the RT-PCR reads. This sample has some 850,000 distinct CDR3 sequences, with roughly 18% found just once. Whole-study findings and limits: New T cells are recruited in small numbers by each seasonal influenza vaccination, according to the authors' suggestion.

Comment on this clonotype: Its antigen is not known.

The rearrangement links TRBV14 to TRBJ2-3, with 11 bases identical to TRBD2. The clonotype originates from a man in his fifties who received an inactivated influenza vaccine. Sequences were derived from PBMCs from blood, sampled more than 4 days after vaccination. CDR3: CASSPRPTSGGTDTQYF. Written as DNA, the CDR3 is TGTGCCAGCAGCCCTCGCCCGACTAGCGGGGGCACAGATACGCAGTATTTT.